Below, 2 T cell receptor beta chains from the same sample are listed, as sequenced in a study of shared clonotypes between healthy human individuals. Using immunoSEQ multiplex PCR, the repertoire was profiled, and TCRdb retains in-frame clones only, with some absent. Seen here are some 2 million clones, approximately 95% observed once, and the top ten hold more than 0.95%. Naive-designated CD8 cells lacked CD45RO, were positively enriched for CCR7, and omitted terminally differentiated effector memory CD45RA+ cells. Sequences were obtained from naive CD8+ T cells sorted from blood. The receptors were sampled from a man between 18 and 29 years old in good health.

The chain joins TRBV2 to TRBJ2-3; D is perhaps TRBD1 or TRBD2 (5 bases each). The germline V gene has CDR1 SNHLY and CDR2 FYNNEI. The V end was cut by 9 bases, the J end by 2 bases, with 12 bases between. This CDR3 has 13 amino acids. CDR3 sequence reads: CARGTASTDTQYF. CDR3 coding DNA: TGTGCCAGAGGGACGGCGTCCACAGATACGCAGTATTTT. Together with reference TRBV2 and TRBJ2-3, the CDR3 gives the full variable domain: EPEVTQTPSHQVTQMGQEVILRCVPISNHLYFYWYRQILGQKVEFLVSFYNNEISEKSEIFDDQFSVERPDGSNFTLKIRSTKLEDSAMYFCARGTASTDTQYFGPGTRLTVL.

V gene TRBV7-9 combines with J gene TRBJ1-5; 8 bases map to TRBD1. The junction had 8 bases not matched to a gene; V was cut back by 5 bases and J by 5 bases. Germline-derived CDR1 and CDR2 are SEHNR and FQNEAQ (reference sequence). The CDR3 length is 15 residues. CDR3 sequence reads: CASSNDRGVYQPQHF. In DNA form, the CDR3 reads TGTGCCAGCAGCAACGACAGGGGAGTTTATCAGCCCCAGCATTTT.